What follows are 7 T cell receptor beta chains derived from one specimen sequenced in a study of regulatory T cells in long-lasting Graves disease. In building TCR beta libraries, iRepertoire HTBI primers were used together with Arm-PCR of CDR3 regions. MiXCR was run by TCRdb on the multiplex PCR reads, yielding one entry per CDR3 protein. The repertoire includes a few hundred thousand distinct CDR3 sequences, roughly 13% of them detected once, and under 10% sits in the top ten. The time point here: newly diagnosed GD, antithyroid drugs for less than 3 months. PBMC-derived RNA was used for the TCR library. These data also featured in a second study, about T cells in Graves' hyperthyroidism and ophthalmopathy.

The starting material was peripheral blood mononuclear cells (PBMCs), obtained at new diagnosis, from a patient treated with antithyroid drugs. These receptors were taken from a man younger than 40 with Graves disease.

This clonotype was picked up many times. The gene calls are TRBV5-1 and TRBJ2-7; D uncertain. Germline CDR1 is SGHRS and CDR2 is YFSETQ. There are 13 residues in the CDR3. V was trimmed by 0 bases and J by 3 bases, leaving 7 bases between them. CDR3 sequence reads: CASSLAEDYEQYF. In nucleotides, the CDR3 is TGCGCCAGCAGCTTGGCGGAAGACTACGAGCAGTACTTC.

The gene calls are TRBV5-1 and TRBJ2-5; no reliable D call. The CDR3 has 14 amino acids. The V and J ends lost 2 bases and 1 base respectively, with 9 bases between them. CDR1 is SGHRS and CDR2 is YFSETQ in the germline V gene. DNA for the CDR3: TGCGCCAGCAGCTTTCAGGATTTCCAAGAGACCCAGTACTTC. Translating gives CASSFQDFQETQYF.

For this clonotype: Sequence at one end of the junction differs from germline and may be a read error. The rearrangement uses TRBV7-2 and TRBJ1-6; no firm D call. The CDR3 has 14 residues. The germline CDR1 and CDR2 sequences are SGHTA and FQGNSA. CDR3 sequence reads: CASSIGPGNPPLHF. DNA of the CDR3: TGTGCCAGCAGCATCGGACCCGGTAATCCACCCCTCCACTTT.

This clonotype was counted a few times. The CDR3 region is CASSLGLAGVGGETQYF. CDR3 nucleotides: TGTGCCAGCAGCTTAGGACTAGCGGGAGTAGGGGGAGAGACCCAGTACTTC. The V gene is TRBV11-2, the J gene TRBJ2-5; the match to TRBD2 covers 12 bases. The CDR3 covers 17 residues. V lost 1 base to trimming and J lost 4 bases; unmatched junction nucleotides: 7. Germline lookup yields CDR1 SGHAT and CDR2 FQNNGV.

CDR3 DNA sequence: TGTGCCTGGGCGGGGGCGGGAGGGTGGAATGAGCAGTTCTTC. Translated, it gives CAWAGAGGWNEQFF. J is TRBJ2-1 and V is TRBV30; 9 bases agree with TRBD2. CDR1 GTSNPN and CDR2 SVGIG come from the germline V gene (reference sequence). Trimming cost V 5 bases and J 7 bases; bases outside gene matches: 9. This CDR3 has 14 amino acids.

The V gene is TRBV20-1, the J gene TRBJ1-4, with D unresolved. The CDR3 spans 17 residues. Germline CDR1 is DFQATT and CDR2 is SNEGSKA (reference sequence). The ends were cut back, 7 bases at V and 2 bases at J, with 23 bases in the middle. The CDR3 loop is CSVGNKRRPGTNEKLFF. Here the CDR3 DNA reads TGCAGTGTAGGTAATAAACGTCGGCCTGGGACTAATGAAAAACTGTTTTTT.

The V gene is TRBV11-2, the J gene TRBJ2-5, with D tentatively TRBD2 (5 bases). The V and J ends lost 1 base and 2 bases respectively, with 11 bases between them. The CDR3 loop spans 15 amino acids. Germline V gene sequence: CDR1 SGHAT, CDR2 FQNNGV. CDR3 coding DNA: TGTGCCAGCAGCTTAGGTTTGCTAGCACAAGAGACCCAGTACTTC. Translation gives CASSLGLLAQETQYF.